This T cell receptor (beta chain) is from a study of cytomegalovirus exposure and HLA in healthy donors. Study-wide results and limits: In a later analysis, TCR beta V- and J-gene trimming was associated with a missense DCLRE1C variant. Among TCR beta chains of equal frequency, HLA-associated ones were more clonally expanded in a later analysis.

It was with 60 Vbeta and 13 Jbeta primers that the PCR ran. Original methodology: In a later analysis, of 84 million or so unique beta chains, about 10 million appeared in at least two donors. Sequenced by immunoSEQ multiplex PCR; TCRdb stores in-frame clones only, minus some. V and J calls and clone size come straight from that table; D and trimming were deduced from the DNA. The repertoire has approximately 85,000 clones, over 75% of them found once; the top ten carry about 7.3%. In the case of this clone: Its antigen is as yet unknown.

The CDR3 runs 13 residues. With V trimmed by 4 bases and J by 11 bases, 7 bases remained unmatched. The chain recombines TRBV23-1 with TRBJ1-5; TRBD1 agrees at 8 bases. TRBV23-1 belongs to the ORF category, with a function that is uncertain. The receptor was derived from a man between 25 and 39 years old in good health and CMV-seronegative. What was sequenced was PBMCs. The CDR3: CASSRAGGRTQHF. In DNA form, the CDR3 reads TGCGCCAGCAGTCGTGCAGGGGGCAGGACCCAGCATTTT.